This T cell receptor beta chain was captured by sequencing in a study of blood T cells in healthy people across ages. General observations from the study: Naive T cell percentage by flow cytometry tracked strongly with beta diversity. Measured against age, TCR beta diversity per million T cells decreased in a roughly linear manner. Any conclusive comparison of naive versus antigen-experienced cells was prevented by using unsorted PBMCs.

This clonotype was counted between two and nine times. Antigen specificity is unknown. PCR was performed a second time for about 6 to 11 cycles using a sample-barcoded 5' primer and a J-beta primer mix. Researchers report that a template-switch adaptor with 12 random nucleotides tagged each cDNA molecule. TCRdb used MiXCR to reprocess the 5' RACE reads, holding one entry per CDR3 protein. The repertoire has roughly 2 million distinct CDR3 sequences, roughly 50% of them found once; the top ten carry approximately 2.1%. Germline lookup yields CDR1 LGHNA and CDR2 YSLEER. V was pared by 1 base and J by 4 bases, with 19 bases between. The CDR3 runs 17 residues.

The material sequenced was blood. This receptor was identified in a woman aged 40-49 years in good health. The gene calls are TRBV4-3 and TRBJ1-2, with TRBD1 as a possible D gene (5 bases). The CDR3 here is CASSQGDGPWPRYGYTF. The CDR3 DNA sequence: TGCGCCAGCAGCCAAGGGGACGGACCTTGGCCCCGCTATGGCTACACCTTC.